This T cell receptor (beta chain) is drawn from a study of cytomegalovirus exposure and HLA in healthy donors. Study-wide context: From donors who were HLA-typed, an early data release held about 85 million unique TCRs.

Sampled while nominally healthy, donors likely had unrecorded immune exposures. Primers included in the PCR were 60 Vbeta and 13 Jbeta primers. Repertoires were generated with immunoSEQ multiplex PCR, while TCRdb's copy carries only in-frame clones and drops some. The sample includes some 130,000 clones, 80% of them seen just once. Germline V CDR1 and CDR2: SGDLS, YYNGEE. The CDR3 runs to 17 residues. Trimming took 0 bases from V and 4 from J; bases not matched to a gene: 7. This clonotype was sampled from a male donor in good health and CMV-seronegative. This chain links TRBV9 with TRBJ1-1, with TRBD1 matching 12 bases. Sequenced sample: PBMCs. The CDR3 is CASSVDGTGGVVTEAFF. The DNA for the CDR3 is TGTGCCAGCAGCGTAGATGGGACAGGGGGCGTCGTCACTGAAGCTTTCTTT.